These T cell receptor beta chains were read from a single sample in a study of cytomegalovirus exposure and HLA in healthy donors. The protocol was immunoSEQ multiplex PCR, while the TCRdb copy is restricted to in-frame clones and leaves out a portion. The sample has 180,000 or so clones; approximately 78% are singletons. The sequencing input was PBMCs. The source is a woman aged 45-65 years in good health and CMV-seropositive. Each CDR3 is given with its conserved first and last residue. The order of the fields is J gene, V gene, clone size, D gene, CDR3 protein, CDR3 DNA. The D gene is left open where the match is weak. The listing skips clone size in some rows; elsewhere it reads once, few, many or a size class.

j_gene: TRBJ1-3; v_gene: TRBV10-3; abundance: once; d_gene: TRBD1; CDR3aa: CAISPGQGDGNTIYF; CDR3nt: TGTGCCATCAGCCCGGGACAGGGGGATGGAAACACCATATATTTT
j_gene: TRBJ1-2; v_gene: TRBV19; abundance: .; d_gene: .; CDR3aa: CASSLGLVPDPRGYTF; CDR3nt: TGTGCCAGTAGTCTCGGGTTGGTTCCAGACCCTCGGGGCTACACCTTC
j_gene: TRBJ2-7; v_gene: TRBV5-5; abundance: few; d_gene: TRBD1; CDR3aa: CASSMDRVHGNF; CDR3nt: TGTGCCAGCAGCATGGACAGGGTCCATGGCAACTTC
j_gene: TRBJ2-7; v_gene: TRBV2; abundance: .; d_gene: .; CDR3aa: CASSQERYEQYF; CDR3nt: TGTGCCAGCAGTCAGGAACGCTACGAGCAGTACTTC
j_gene: TRBJ2-3; v_gene: TRBV18; abundance: .; d_gene: TRBD1; CDR3aa: CASSPTGGGTQYF; CDR3nt: TGTGCCAGCTCACCGACAGGGGGCGGTACGCAGTATTTT
j_gene: TRBJ1-5; v_gene: TRBV7-8; abundance: .; d_gene: .; CDR3aa: CASSSPGSRANQPQHF; CDR3nt: TGTGCCAGCAGCTCGCCGGGAAGTCGGGCCAATCAGCCCCAGCATTTT
j_gene: TRBJ1-5; v_gene: TRBV10-3; abundance: .; d_gene: .; CDR3aa: CATQGSNQPQHF; CDR3nt: TGTGCCACGCAGGGTAGCAATCAGCCCCAGCATTTT
j_gene: TRBJ2-7; v_gene: TRBV11-2; abundance: .; d_gene: .; CDR3aa: CASSTSNTQQYF; CDR3nt: TGTGCCAGCAGCACGTCGAACACCCAGCAGTACTTC
j_gene: TRBJ2-1; v_gene: TRBV28; abundance: .; d_gene: TRBD2; CDR3aa: CASSPPPGGQPRGEQFF; CDR3nt: TGTGCCAGCAGCCCACCCCCGGGGGGGCAACCCAGGGGTGAGCAGTTCTTC
j_gene: TRBJ2-2; v_gene: TRBV29-1; abundance: .; d_gene: TRBD2; CDR3aa: CSVSGLAGGPGTGELFF; CDR3nt: TGCAGCGTTTCAGGACTAGCGGGAGGGCCGGGCACCGGGGAGCTGTTTTTT
j_gene: TRBJ2-7; v_gene: TRBV19; abundance: .; d_gene: TRBD2; CDR3aa: CARSERETPDSYEQYF; CDR3nt: TGTGCCAGATCCGAGCGGGAAACCCCTGACTCCTACGAGCAGTACTTC
j_gene: TRBJ1-4; v_gene: TRBV6-5; abundance: .; d_gene: TRBD1; CDR3aa: CASSSDRDVMKLFF; CDR3nt: TGTGCCAGCAGCAGCGACAGGGACGTGATGAAACTGTTTTTT
j_gene: TRBJ2-6; v_gene: TRBV18; abundance: .; d_gene: TRBD2; CDR3aa: CASSPREGSGANVLTF; CDR3nt: TGTGCCAGCTCACCACGGGAGGGTTCCGGGGCCAACGTCCTGACTTTC
j_gene: TRBJ1-1; v_gene: TRBV7-9; abundance: .; d_gene: TRBD1; CDR3aa: CSSSLGDRVYTEAFF; CDR3nt: TGTTCCAGCAGCTTAGGGGACAGGGTTTACACTGAAGCTTTCTTT
j_gene: TRBJ2-7; v_gene: TRBV6-6; abundance: .; d_gene: TRBD1; CDR3aa: CASSFLDRVNEQYF; CDR3nt: TGTGCCAGCAGTTTTCTGGACAGGGTAAACGAGCAGTACTTC
j_gene: TRBJ1-3; v_gene: TRBV18; abundance: few; d_gene: .; CDR3aa: CASSRDGAGAGNTIYF; CDR3nt: TGTGCCAGCTCACGGGACGGAGCGGGGGCTGGAAACACCATATATTTT
j_gene: TRBJ2-1; v_gene: TRBV6-5; abundance: once; d_gene: TRBD2; CDR3aa: CATGREGRGEQFF; CDR3nt: TGTGCGACCGGGCGGGAGGGCCGAGGTGAGCAGTTCTTC
j_gene: TRBJ2-2; v_gene: TRBV19; abundance: .; d_gene: TRBD2; CDR3aa: CASTPRLAGGPSTGELFF; CDR3nt: TGTGCCAGTACTCCTAGACTAGCGGGAGGGCCGAGCACCGGGGAGCTGTTTTTT
j_gene: TRBJ2-3; v_gene: TRBV5-6; abundance: .; d_gene: .; CDR3aa: CASSPVGGTDTQYF; CDR3nt: TGTGCCAGCAGCCCCGTCGGGGGCACAGATACGCAGTATTTT
j_gene: TRBJ1-2; v_gene: TRBV30; abundance: .; d_gene: TRBD1; CDR3aa: CALGQATRDYGYTF; CDR3nt: TGTGCCCTCGGACAGGCCACGAGGGACTATGGCTACACCTTC
j_gene: TRBJ2-2; v_gene: TRBV6-1; abundance: .; d_gene: .; CDR3aa: CASSRQPANTGELFF; CDR3nt: TGTGCCAGCAGTCGACAGCCCGCGAACACCGGGGAGCTGTTTTTT
j_gene: TRBJ1-5; v_gene: TRBV7-6; abundance: .; d_gene: .; CDR3aa: CASSIQEDQPQHF; CDR3nt: TGTGCCAGCAGCATACAGGAAGATCAGCCCCAGCATTTT
j_gene: TRBJ1-2; v_gene: TRBV7-8; abundance: .; d_gene: TRBD1; CDR3aa: CASSPAGQGRVGYTF; CDR3nt: TGTGCCAGCAGCCCAGCCGGACAGGGACGCGTGGGCTACACCTTC
j_gene: TRBJ2-7; v_gene: TRBV2; abundance: .; d_gene: .; CDR3aa: CASKEKTAYEQYF; CDR3nt: TGTGCCAGCAAGGAGAAGACGGCATACGAGCAGTACTTC
j_gene: TRBJ2-3; v_gene: TRBV4-2; abundance: .; d_gene: TRBD2; CDR3aa: CASSQPSGRVAQYF; CDR3nt: TGTGCCAGCAGCCAACCTAGCGGGAGGGTCGCGCAGTATTTT
j_gene: TRBJ1-1; v_gene: TRBV10-2; abundance: .; d_gene: .; CDR3aa: CASITGENTEAFF; CDR3nt: TGCGCCAGCATTACCGGGGAGAACACTGAAGCTTTCTTT
j_gene: TRBJ1-5; v_gene: TRBV7-9; abundance: .; d_gene: .; CDR3aa: CSSSLGGANQPQHF; CDR3nt: TGTTCCAGCAGCTTAGGTGGGGCCAATCAGCCCCAGCATTTT
j_gene: TRBJ1-1; v_gene: TRBV2; abundance: .; d_gene: .; CDR3aa: CASSLLSTGNTEAFF; CDR3nt: TGTGCCAGCAGTTTACTGTCTACAGGGAACACTGAAGCTTTCTTT
j_gene: TRBJ2-1; v_gene: TRBV11-3; abundance: once; d_gene: TRBD2; CDR3aa: CASSMTSGGYNEQFF; CDR3nt: TGTGCCAGCAGCATGACTAGCGGGGGGTACAATGAGCAGTTCTTC
j_gene: TRBJ2-2; v_gene: TRBV29-1; abundance: .; d_gene: TRBD2; CDR3aa: CSVRLAGSNTGELFF; CDR3nt: TGCAGCGTTCGACTAGCGGGGTCGAACACCGGGGAGCTGTTTTTT
j_gene: TRBJ2-5; v_gene: TRBV6-4; abundance: .; d_gene: .; CDR3aa: CASRGSRDSGSPSAKTQYF; CDR3nt: TGTGCCAGCCGAGGGTCTCGGGACTCAGGATCGCCTAGCGCGAAGACCCAGTACTTC
j_gene: TRBJ1-1; v_gene: TRBV20-1; abundance: once; d_gene: .; CDR3aa: CSAPGPTEAFF; CDR3nt: TGCAGTGCCCCAGGGCCGACTGAAGCTTTCTTT
j_gene: TRBJ2-7; v_gene: TRBV28; abundance: .; d_gene: .; CDR3aa: CATNEQYF; CDR3nt: TGTGCCACCAACGAGCAGTACTTC
j_gene: TRBJ2-7; v_gene: TRBV27; abundance: .; d_gene: TRBD2; CDR3aa: CASSLVVGGDEQYF; CDR3nt: TGTGCCAGCAGTTTAGTTGTGGGAGGGGACGAGCAGTACTTC
j_gene: TRBJ1-5; v_gene: TRBV2; abundance: .; d_gene: .; CDR3aa: CASSEAGQSNQPQHF; CDR3nt: TGTGCCAGCAGTGAAGCGGGGCAAAGCAATCAGCCCCAGCATTTT
j_gene: TRBJ2-3; v_gene: TRBV6-5; abundance: .; d_gene: .; CDR3aa: CASSYGLAEDTQYF; CDR3nt: TGTGCCAGCAGTTACGGGCTAGCAGAAGATACGCAGTATTTT
j_gene: TRBJ1-2; v_gene: TRBV7-2; abundance: .; d_gene: .; CDR3aa: CASSLVGSGYTF; CDR3nt: TGTGCCAGCAGCTTAGTAGGGAGTGGCTACACCTTC
j_gene: TRBJ1-2; v_gene: TRBV29-1; abundance: .; d_gene: .; CDR3aa: CSAALNYGYTF; CDR3nt: TGCAGCGCCGCACTGAACTATGGCTACACCTTC
j_gene: TRBJ1-3; v_gene: TRBV7-9; abundance: .; d_gene: .; CDR3aa: CASSLNPVIGAGNTIYF; CDR3nt: TGTGCCAGCAGCTTAAATCCAGTAATCGGGGCTGGAAACACCATATATTTT